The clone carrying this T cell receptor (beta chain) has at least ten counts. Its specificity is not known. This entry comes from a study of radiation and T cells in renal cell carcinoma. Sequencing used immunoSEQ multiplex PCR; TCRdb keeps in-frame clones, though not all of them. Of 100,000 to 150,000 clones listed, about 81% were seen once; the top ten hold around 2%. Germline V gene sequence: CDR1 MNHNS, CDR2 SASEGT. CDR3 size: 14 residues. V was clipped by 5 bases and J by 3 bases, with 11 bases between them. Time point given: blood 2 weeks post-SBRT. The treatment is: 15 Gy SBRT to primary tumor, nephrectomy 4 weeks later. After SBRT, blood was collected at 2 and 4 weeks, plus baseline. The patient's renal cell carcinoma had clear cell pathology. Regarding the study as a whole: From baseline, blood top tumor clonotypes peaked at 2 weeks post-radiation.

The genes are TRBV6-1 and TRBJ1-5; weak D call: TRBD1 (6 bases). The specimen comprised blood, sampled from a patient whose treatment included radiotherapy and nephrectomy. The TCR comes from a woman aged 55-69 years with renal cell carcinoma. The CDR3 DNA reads TGTGCCAGCAGTCGAGGGGGGCCCAATCAGCCCCAGCATTTT. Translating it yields CASSRGGPNQPQHF.